Below are 8 T cell receptor beta chains sequenced from a single sample in a study of tumor-infiltrating lymphocytes in oesophageal squamous cell carcinoma. From the PCR reads, TCRdb called clonotypes with MiXCR, one entry per CDR3 protein. The sample yields about 4,000 distinct CDR3 sequences, 15% to 20% seen once. The sample was normal esophageal tissue next to the tumor. These receptors were collected from a male donor with esophageal squamous cell carcinoma.

This clonotype was counted at least ten times. The V call is TRBV4-1, the J call TRBJ2-1; D is ambiguous. CDR3 length: 12 amino acids. Germline CDR1 is MGHRA and CDR2 is YSYEKL. Trimming took 0 bases from V and 6 from J, leaving 3 bases between them. CDR3 in amino acids: CASSQDSNEQFF. The CDR3 region has the DNA TGCGCCAGCAGCCAAGACAGCAATGAGCAGTTCTTC.

The V call is TRBV2, the J call TRBJ2-4; 8 nucleotides align to TRBD1. With the DNA end fitting TRBJ2-5 better, the J assignment may be wrong. The CDR3 consists of 13 residues. Germline loops: CDR1 SNHLY, CDR2 FYNNEI. Here the CDR3 reads CASSAGQAETQYF. In DNA form, the CDR3 reads TGTGCCAGCAGTGCGGGACAGGCGGAGACCCAGTACTTC.

Sample share makes this clonotype medium-sized. This chain uses TRBV7-6 with TRBJ2-7, with TRBD1 matching 9 bases. Germline V gives CDR1 SGHVS, CDR2 FNYEAQ. The CDR3 is 17 residues long. V gave up 1 base and J gave up 3 bases; unmatched junction bases: 10. CDR3 region: CASSLETGGTSVYEQYF. The DNA for the CDR3 is TGTGCCAGCAGCTTAGAGACAGGGGGGACGTCTGTCTACGAGCAGTACTTC.

This clonotype was recorded many times. The chain employs TRBV28 and TRBJ1-2, with D possibly matching TRBD1 (5 bases). V was pared by 1 base and J by 8 bases, with 11 bases between. Germline V gene sequence: CDR1 MDHEN, CDR2 SYDVKM. This CDR3 is built from 13 residues. The CDR3 loop is CASSLSGRGGYTF. CDR3 in DNA: TGTGCCAGCAGTTTATCCGGGAGGGGCGGCTACACCTTC.

Sample share makes this clonotype large (0.1 to 1%). The V gene is TRBV7-2, the J gene TRBJ2-1, with TRBD2 identical over 12 bases. V trimming: 3 bases; J trimming: 4 bases; junction bases outside the gene matches: 7. Germline assignment: CDR1 SGHTA and CDR2 FQGNSA. CDR3 length: 17 amino acids. CDR3 in DNA: TGTGCCAGCAGCTTGGCCGCCCTAGCGGGGGGGTACAATGAGCAGTTCTTC. This encodes CASSLAALAGGYNEQFF.

This clonotype rates as medium-sized. The CDR3 DNA reads TGTGCCAGCAGTTTAGCCGGTGATGAGCAGTTCTTC. It translates to CASSLAGDEQFF. V is TRBV12-3 or TRBV12-4 and J is TRBJ2-1; D remains ambiguous. V lost 0 bases, J lost 8 bases, and 5 bases lay in between. CDR3 length: 12 amino acids.

At least ten counts were recorded for this clonotype. The chain joins TRBV12-3 or TRBV12-4 to TRBJ2-7; D unresolved. The CDR3 is made up of 13 amino acids. With 5 bases removed from V and 5 bases from J, the gap between germline ends came to 13 bases. The CDR3 bases are TGTGCCAGCAGTCAAACGCGACCCCACGAGCAGTACTTC. Translated, it gives CASSQTRPHEQYF.

A note on this clonotype: Because it lacks the conserved phenylalanine or tryptophan at the end, this CDR3 is likely a read error. The DNA is omitted, as the CDR3 cannot be located on it reliably, and the CDR3 follows TCRdb's listing. This chain links TRBV24-1 with TRBJ2-7. The CDR3 length is 15 residues, termini included. Germline V CDR1 and CDR2: KGHDR, SFDVKD. The CDR3: CATSDSDRGGYTFGS.